The 28 T cell receptor beta chains below come from one sample, sequenced in a study of blood T cell repertoires in COVID-19. The assay was immunoSEQ multiplex PCR, and TCRdb's table has in-frame clones only and misses some. This table holds about 230,000 clones, more than 70% found once. The sequencing sample was made of peripheral blood. The receptors were sampled from a man older than 75 with acute or convalescent COVID-19.

Concerning this clone: Other DNA sequences of this sample code for an identical CDR3. The J gene is TRBJ2-1, the V gene TRBV20-1; D gene unclear. The CDR3 totals 10 residues. V was shortened by 6 bases and J by 7 bases, with 7 bases between the two germline ends. Germline lookup yields CDR1 DFQATT and CDR2 SNEGSKA (reference sequence). CDR3 sequence (DNA): TGCAGTGCAAGCCGGAATGAGCAGTTCTTC. Translating gives CSASRNEQFF.

The chain couples TRBV29-1 to TRBJ2-5, with a weak D call TRBD1 (6 bases). The CDR3 is 16 residues long. Germline V gene data show CDR1 as SQVTM and CDR2 as ANQGSEA. V was cut by 6 bases and J by 5 bases, with 25 bases left in between. CDR3 nucleotide sequence: TGCAGCGTCCGAAGTCCCGGGACACCCTGGGGGGAGACCCAGTACTTC. Protein: CSVRSPGTPWGETQYF.

The V call is TRBV5-4, the J call TRBJ2-3, with TRBD2 matching over 10 bases. This CDR3 has 18 amino acids. The germline gives CDR1 SGHNT, CDR2 YYREEE (reference sequence). V shed 0 bases and J 0 bases; nucleotides not matched to a gene: 7. The DNA for the CDR3 is TGTGCCAGCAGCTTGGCCCTAAGCGGGAGGGTTAGCACAGATACGCAGTATTTT. Its protein is CASSLALSGRVSTDTQYF.

The DNA of the CDR3 is TGCGCCAGCAGCTGGGTGGGGACTCGGAACACCGGGGAGCTGTTTTTT. Translated: CASSWVGTRNTGELFF. The chain joins TRBV5-1 to TRBJ2-2; a possible D gene is TRBD2 (6 bases). The CDR3 runs 16 residues. The V and J ends lost 3 bases and 1 base respectively, with 13 bases between them. The germline V gene encodes CDR1 SGHRS and CDR2 YFSETQ.

This chain links TRBV29-1 with TRBJ2-7; tentative D call: TRBD1 (6 bases). This CDR3 has 15 residues. CDR1 is SQVTM and CDR2 is ANQGSEA in the germline V gene. Trimming took off 5 bases at V and 5 bases at J, with 22 bases between the two ends. The CDR3 sequence: CSVTPRGLEVDEQYF. In DNA, the CDR3 is TGCAGCGTTACCCCAAGGGGGTTGGAGGTCGACGAGCAGTACTTC.

The rearrangement uses TRBV29-1 and TRBJ1-1, with D maybe TRBD1 (5 bases). The CDR3 consists of 14 residues. Germline V lookup: CDR1 SQVTM, CDR2 ANQGSEA. The V and J ends lost 7 bases and 0 bases respectively, with 15 bases between them. CDR3: CSGIAGRMNTEAFF. The CDR3 nucleotides read TGCAGCGGCATCGCGGGGCGCATGAACACTGAAGCTTTCTTT.

J is TRBJ2-7 and V is TRBV10-2; the match to TRBD1 covers 8 bases. Germline V gene lookup returns CDR1 WSHSY and CDR2 SAAADI. The junction had 11 bases not matched to a gene; V was cut back by 7 bases and J by 3 bases. The CDR3 contains 15 residues. This chain's CDR3 is CASTRLDRGYYEQYF. In DNA, the CDR3 is TGCGCCAGCACTCGACTCGACAGGGGCTACTACGAGCAGTACTTC.

The rearrangement uses TRBV10-3 and TRBJ1-5; 8 bases are a match to TRBD1. Per germline, CDR1 ENHRY and CDR2 SYGVKD. The CDR3 consists of 13 residues. The J segment lost 0 bases and the V segment lost 10 bases, leaving 2 bases of the junction unmatched. The CDR3 nucleotides read TGTGCCACGACAGGGGATAGCAATCAGCCCCAGCATTTT. This sequence encodes CATTGDSNQPQHF.

V gene TRBV15 combines with J gene TRBJ2-3; the D gene is possibly TRBD2 (5 bases). Germline assignment: CDR1 LNHNV and CDR2 YYDKDF (reference sequence). Trimming took off 5 bases at V and 3 bases at J, with 12 bases between the two ends. CDR3 size: 14 residues. The CDR3 region has the DNA TGTGCCACCAGCCTAGTCGGGGTGACAGATACGCAGTATTTT. Encoded protein: CATSLVGVTDTQYF.

The chain carries TRBV19 and TRBJ2-3; possible D gene TRBD1, 5 bases. Trimming removed 6 bases from V and 3 bases from J, with 10 bases in between. This CDR3 comprises 13 residues. Germline CDR1 reads LNHDA; CDR2 reads SQIVND (reference sequence). The DNA of the CDR3 is TGTGCCAGTAGCAAGAGACAGACAGATACGCAGTATTTT. It specifies CASSKRQTDTQYF.

The V call is TRBV6-1, the J call TRBJ1-2, with no clear D. The CDR3 runs to 12 residues. The germline V gene has CDR1 MNHNS and CDR2 SASEGT. V was cut by 2 bases and J by 8 bases, with 9 bases left in between. The CDR3 nucleotides read TGTGCCAGCAGTGAATGGGCAGAAGGCTACACCTTC. Protein: CASSEWAEGYTF.

V is TRBV7-9 and J is TRBJ2-2; possibly TRBD2 for D (6 bases). Trimming removed 6 bases from V and 3 bases from J, with 11 bases in between. CDR3 length: 14 amino acids. CDR1 and CDR2 from the germline V gene are SEHNR and FQNEAQ (reference sequence). The CDR3 nucleotides read TGTGCCAGCAGACATAGCGGAGACACCGGGGAGCTGTTTTTT. It is translated as CASRHSGDTGELFF.

V and J are TRBV6-5 and TRBJ1-2; D is perhaps TRBD1 (6 bases). The V end was cut by 4 bases, the J end by 8 bases, with 17 bases between. The CDR3 has 14 amino acids. Germline assignment: CDR1 MNHEY and CDR2 SVGAGI. The CDR3 here is CASSSTARGAGYTF. CDR3 DNA sequence: TGTGCCAGCAGTTCAACCGCCCGGGGGGCCGGCTACACCTTC.

As DNA, the CDR3 is TGTGCCAGCAGCTTGGGACTAGCGGGGGGCGGGGAGCTGTTTTTT. Translating it yields CASSLGLAGGGELFF. The rearrangement uses TRBV11-2 and TRBJ2-2; 15 nucleotides line up with TRBD2. The CDR3 covers 15 residues. The germline V gene encodes CDR1 SGHAT and CDR2 FQNNGV. Trimming cost V 3 bases and J 7 bases; bases outside gene matches: 0.

The chain combines TRBV5-1 with TRBJ2-3, with 11 bases fitting TRBD2. CDR3 length: 16 amino acids. Trimming cost V 4 bases and J 7 bases; bases outside gene matches: 11. Per the germline V gene, CDR1 is SGHRS and CDR2 is YFSETQ. CDR3 coding DNA: TGCGCCAGCAGCCAAACTAGCGGGAGAGTTTCGAATACGCAGTATTTT. Translating it yields CASSQTSGRVSNTQYF. Full variable domain (remainder filled in from reference TRBV5-1 and TRBJ2-3): KAGVTQTPRYLIKTRGQQVTLSCSPISGHRSVSWYQQTPGQGLQFLFEYFSETQRNKGNFPGRFSGRQFSNSRSEMNVSTLELGDSALYLCASSQTSGRVSNTQYFGPGTRLTVL.

This chain links TRBV4-1 with TRBJ2-2; D might be TRBD1 (6 bases). The CDR3 consists of 15 residues. Germline assignment: CDR1 MGHRA and CDR2 YSYEKL. Trimming left V 2 bases short and J 6 bases short, with 13 bases between. The CDR3: CASSQLGGNSGELFF. CDR3 DNA sequence: TGCGCCAGCAGCCAACTAGGGGGTAACTCCGGGGAGCTGTTTTTT.

The chain uses TRBV6-5 and TRBJ1-1; TRBD1 matches 11 bases. Germline CDR1 is MNHEY and CDR2 is SVGAGI. V lost 4 bases, J lost 11 bases, and 9 bases stayed unmatched. This CDR3 has 14 residues. The CDR3 nucleotides are TGTGCCAGCAGTTTAGCCGGACAGGGGGCGCAGGCTTTCTTT. This translates into CASSLAGQGAQAFF.

This chain uses TRBV5-1 with TRBJ2-3; 11 bases match TRBD2. The CDR3 covers 17 residues. The trim removed 1 base at V and 8 bases at J, leaving 12 bases unmatched. CDR1 is SGHRS and CDR2 is YFSETQ in the germline V gene. In DNA, the CDR3 is TGCGCCAGCAGCTTGCACTTACTAGCGGGGGCCCCAGGTACGCAGTATTTT. Translating gives CASSLHLLAGAPGTQYF. Using reference TRBV5-1 and TRBJ2-3 for the parts outside the CDR3, the full variable domain is KAGVTQTPRYLIKTRGQQVTLSCSPISGHRSVSWYQQTPGQGLQFLFEYFSETQRNKGNFPGRFSGRQFSNSRSEMNVSTLELGDSALYLCASSLHLLAGAPGTQYFGPGTRLTVL.

This rearrangement joins TRBV3-1 (or the pseudogene TRBV3-2) to TRBJ1-2, with TRBD1 as a possible D gene (5 bases). Germline CDR1 reads LGHDT; CDR2 reads YNNKEL (reference sequence). The CDR3 has 15 residues. The ends were cut back, 1 base at V and 8 bases at J, with 17 bases in the middle. The CDR3 protein is CASSQGRTGYWGYTF. In DNA form, the CDR3 reads TGTGCCAGCAGCCAAGGTCGTACAGGATATTGGGGCTACACCTTC.

In its sample, this clone was seen a few times. V gene TRBV4-1 combines with J gene TRBJ2-2, with D possibly matching TRBD1 (6 bases). CDR3 length equals 17 residues. With 0 bases removed from V and 3 bases from J, the gap between germline ends came to 14 bases. CDR1 MGHRA and CDR2 YSYEKL come from the germline V gene. The CDR3 DNA is TGCGCCAGCAGCCAAGACAGCGACAGGCGAGACACCGGGGAGCTGTTTTTT. This gives the protein CASSQDSDRRDTGELFF.

This clone was recorded a few times. J is TRBJ2-1 and V is TRBV30; D ambiguous. V dropped 0 bases and J dropped 10 bases, with 16 bases sitting between them. Germline lookup yields CDR1 GTSNPN and CDR2 SVGIG (reference sequence). This CDR3 contains 14 residues. CDR3 protein: CAWSVHLGESEQFF. The DNA of the CDR3 is TGTGCCTGGAGTGTACACCTCGGAGAATCCGAGCAGTTCTTC.

The genes are TRBV9 and TRBJ1-5; the D is unclear. This CDR3 comprises 13 residues. With 0 bases removed from V and 4 bases from J, the gap between germline ends came to 5 bases. Germline-derived CDR1 and CDR2 are SGDLS and YYNGEE. The CDR3 protein is CASSVDLNQPQHF. The CDR3 DNA is TGTGCCAGCAGCGTAGATCTTAATCAGCCCCAGCATTTT.

This clone was seen only a few times. V gene TRBV20-1 combines with J gene TRBJ1-2; the D gene is possibly TRBD1 (6 bases). The CDR3 is 14 amino acids. CDR1 is DFQATT, CDR2 SNEGSKA, per germline (reference sequence). V was clipped by 3 bases and J by 6 bases, with 17 bases between them. CDR3 sequence reads: CSASDQAGAHGYTF. The DNA for the CDR3 is TGCAGTGCTAGTGATCAGGCAGGGGCACATGGCTACACCTTC.

This chain uses TRBV27 with TRBJ2-7; possibly TRBD2 for D (6 bases). Trimming removed 1 base from V and 4 bases from J, with 8 bases in between. Germline lookup yields CDR1 MNHEY and CDR2 SMNVEV (reference sequence). The CDR3 covers 13 residues. CDR3 DNA sequence: TGTGCCAGCAGTTTATTGGAGGGGTACGAGCAGTACTTC. Protein product: CASSLLEGYEQYF.

The chain combines TRBV6-5 with TRBJ2-7; 9 bases match TRBD2. V dropped 0 bases and J dropped 4; count of bases not matched to a gene: 1. The CDR3 runs 14 residues. Per germline, CDR1 MNHEY and CDR2 SVGAGI. CDR3: CASSYSTSGYEQYF. The CDR3 DNA reads TGTGCCAGCAGTTACTCTACTAGCGGGTACGAGCAGTACTTC.

The chain employs TRBV6-5 and TRBJ1-2; D might be TRBD1 (6 bases). This CDR3 has 13 amino acids. Germline V CDR1 and CDR2: MNHEY, SVGAGI. Trimming pared 6 bases from V and 4 bases from J, leaving 12 bases between. CDR3 sequence: CASRNRDLYGYTF. The CDR3 nucleotides are TGTGCCAGCAGAAACAGGGACCTCTATGGCTACACCTTC.

The V and J genes are TRBV3-1 (or the pseudogene TRBV3-2) and TRBJ1-4; the D is unclear. Germline-derived CDR1 and CDR2 are LGHDT and YNNKEL (reference sequence). V lost 3 bases to trimming and J lost 7 bases, with 12 bases between them. The CDR3 runs to 14 residues. DNA for the CDR3: TGTGCCAGCAGCCAGTCGCCCACGGGTGAAAAACTGTTTTTT. It specifies CASSQSPTGEKLFF.

As regards this clone: The same CDR3 also results from other DNA sequences found in this sample. The chain employs TRBV14 and TRBJ2-7; 11 bases are a match to TRBD1. V trimming: 4 bases; J trimming: 3 bases; junction bases outside the gene matches: 5. There are 15 residues in the CDR3. The germline V gene encodes CDR1 SGHDN and CDR2 FVKESK. CDR3 in DNA: TGTGCCAGCAGCCGGACCGGGACAGGGGGCTACGAGCAGTACTTC. Protein: CASSRTGTGGYEQYF.